The 23 T cell receptor beta chains listed next were all sequenced from one sample in a study of cytomegalovirus exposure and HLA in healthy donors. The PCR had 60 Vbeta and 13 Jbeta primers. The table came from immunoSEQ multiplex PCR; TCRdb's copy has only in-frame clones and leaves some out. The table has approximately 110,000 clones, 74% seen once. Material: PBMCs. These receptors came from a woman aged 45-65 years in good health and CMV-seropositive.

The chain recombines TRBV19 with TRBJ2-2, with a tentative D call TRBD1 (6 bases). Germline V gene sequence: CDR1 LNHDA, CDR2 SQIVND (reference sequence). The V end lost 6 bases, the J end lost 4 bases, and 12 bases lay between the germline ends. The CDR3 covers 14 residues. The CDR3 coding sequence is TGTGCCAGTAGCCAAACAGGGACCACCGGGGAGCTGTTTTTT. Amino acid sequence: CASSQTGTTGELFF.

The CDR3 spells CASSQQSQPQHF. The CDR3, as DNA: TGTGCCAGCAGCCAACAAAGCCAGCCCCAGCATTTT. The rearrangement links TRBV14 to TRBJ1-5; D is unresolved. CDR1 is SGHDN, CDR2 FVKESK, per germline. V was cut by 2 bases and J by 7 bases, with 6 bases left in between. The CDR3 contains 12 residues.

This rearrangement joins TRBV19 to TRBJ1-2; perhaps TRBD1 as D (6 bases). Deletions cut 6 bases from V and 5 bases from J, with 13 bases between. CDR1 is LNHDA, CDR2 SQIVND, per germline (reference sequence). The CDR3 is made up of 13 amino acids. CDR3 amino acids: CASSLDSTYGYTF. The DNA for the CDR3 is TGTGCCAGTAGCTTGGACAGCACTTATGGCTACACCTTC.

This chain links TRBV6-1 with TRBJ1-1; possibly TRBD1 for D (6 bases). Germline V gene lookup returns CDR1 MNHNS and CDR2 SASEGT. The CDR3 extends over 14 amino acids. Trimming cost V 5 bases and J 5 bases, with 15 bases left between them. CDR3 residues: CASSLRYRETEAFF. The CDR3 region has the DNA TGTGCCAGCAGTCTAAGGTACAGGGAGACTGAAGCTTTCTTT.

The chain combines TRBV7-8 with TRBJ2-7, with D unresolved. V was pared by 6 bases and J by 2 bases, with 14 bases between. The CDR3 length is 14 residues. Germline CDR1 SGHVS, CDR2 FQNEAQ. The CDR3 DNA is TGTGCCAGCAGAGACCGCGCGGTTACCTACGAGCAGTACTTC. It yields the protein CASRDRAVTYEQYF.

The rearrangement links TRBV6-6 to TRBJ1-4; D uncertain. The CDR3 is 16 amino acids. V was shortened by 2 bases and J by 3 bases, with 13 bases between the two germline ends. CDR1 and CDR2 from the germline V gene are MNHNY and SVGAGI (reference sequence). The CDR3 sequence is CASSYVTEGPNEKLFF. CDR3 nucleotides: TGTGCCAGCAGTTACGTCACGGAGGGTCCTAATGAAAAACTGTTTTTT.

The chain carries TRBV7-6 and TRBJ1-2, with a weak D call TRBD1 (5 bases). Germline assignment: CDR1 SGHVS and CDR2 FNYEAQ. Trimming took 3 bases from V and 3 from J, leaving 14 bases between them. This CDR3 comprises 15 residues. The CDR3 nucleotides are TGTGCCAGCAGCTTCCGAGCGGGGGGGGACTATGGCTACACCTTC. Its protein is CASSFRAGGDYGYTF.

The rearrangement joins TRBV7-3 to TRBJ2-3; D perhaps matches TRBD1 (6 bases). The length of the CDR3 is 12 residues. CDR1 and CDR2 from the germline V gene are SGHTA and FQGTGA. Trimming took 5 bases from V and 6 from J, leaving 9 bases between them. CDR3 in DNA: TGTGCCAGCAGCCCAACAGGGGATACGCAGTATTTT. Translated: CASSPTGDTQYF.

The V gene is TRBV13, the J gene TRBJ1-1, with 7 bases matching TRBD1. This CDR3 is built from 17 residues. J was trimmed by 1 base and V by 0 bases; bases with no gene match: 8. Germline V gene sequence: CDR1 PRHDT, CDR2 FYEKMQ (reference sequence). CDR3 residues: CASSLGDRRSSNTEAFF. DNA for the CDR3: TGTGCCAGCAGCTTAGGGGACAGGCGGAGCTCGAACACTGAAGCTTTCTTT. Using reference TRBV13 and TRBJ1-1 for the parts outside the CDR3, the full variable domain is AAGVIQSPRHLIKEKRETATLKCYPIPRHDTVYWYQQGPGQDPQFLISFYEKMQSDKGSIPDRFSAQQFSDYHSELNMSSLELGDSALYFCASSLGDRRSSNTEAFFGQGTRLTVV.

This sequence joins TRBV15 and TRBJ1-5; unclear D gene. CDR1 LNHNV and CDR2 YYDKDF come from the germline V gene (reference sequence). V was trimmed by 0 bases and J by 4 bases, leaving 4 bases between them. The CDR3 consists of 13 residues. The CDR3 loop reads CATSREINQPQHF. The CDR3 DNA reads TGTGCCACCAGCAGAGAAATAAATCAGCCCCAGCATTTT.

The chain has TRBV27 and TRBJ2-6; D ambiguous. The CDR3 is made up of 14 amino acids. The V gene lost 5 bases and the J gene lost 1 base, with 6 bases spanning the gap. Looked up from germline, CDR1 is MNHEY and CDR2 is SMNVEV (reference sequence). CDR3 sequence reads: CASSTLSGANVLTF. The CDR3 DNA sequence: TGTGCCAGCAGTACCCTATCTGGGGCCAACGTCCTGACTTTC.

This rearrangement joins TRBV7-2 to TRBJ2-3; 10 nucleotides agree with TRBD2. V trimming: 3 bases; J trimming: 2 bases; junction bases outside the gene matches: 2. Germline CDR1 is SGHTA and CDR2 is FQGNSA. This CDR3 is built from 15 residues. CDR3 residues: CASSFLAGVTDTQYF. In DNA form, the CDR3 reads TGTGCCAGCAGCTTTCTAGCGGGGGTCACAGATACGCAGTATTTT.

The chain couples TRBV10-3 to TRBJ2-3; 14 nucleotides line up with TRBD2. This CDR3 is built from 14 residues. Looked up from germline, CDR1 is ENHRY and CDR2 is SYGVKD. J was trimmed by 5 bases and V by 10 bases; bases with no gene match: 5. DNA of the CDR3: TGTGCCAAAAGGACTAGCGGGGGGAGAGATACGCAGTATTTT. Its translation is CAKRTSGGRDTQYF.

V gene TRBV11-2 combines with J gene TRBJ1-6; possible D gene TRBD1, 6 bases. CDR3 length equals 14 residues. V lost 1 base and J 13 bases, leaving 14 bases between the germline ends. In germline, CDR1 is SGHAT, CDR2 FQNNGV. CDR3: CASSLVGQIPPLHF. The CDR3 nucleotides read TGTGCCAGCAGCTTAGTGGGACAAATTCCCCCCCTCCACTTT. Complete variable domain (other parts from reference TRBV11-2 and TRBJ1-6): EAGVAQSPRYKIIEKRQSVAFWCNPISGHATLYWYQQILGQGPKLLIQFQNNGVVDDSQLPKDRFSAERLKGVDSTLKIQPAKLEDSAVYLCASSLVGQIPPLHFGNGTRLTVT.

This clone was detected a few times. This chain uses TRBV7-9 with TRBJ1-2; TRBD1 agrees at 9 bases. The CDR3 runs to 17 residues. Trimming cost V 4 bases and J 6 bases; bases outside gene matches: 15. Germline CDR1 reads SEHNR; CDR2 reads FQNEAQ (reference sequence). The CDR3 DNA reads as TGTGCCAGCAGCTCCTTGACAACATGGGGACAGGGACATGGCTACACCTTC. This gives the protein CASSSLTTWGQGHGYTF. The full variable domain, rest sourced from reference TRBV7-9 and TRBJ1-2, is DTGVSQNPRHKITKRGQNVTFRCDPISEHNRLYWYRQTLGQGPEFLTYFQNEAQLEKSRLLSDRFSAERPKGSFSTLEIQRTEQGDSAMYLCASSSLTTWGQGHGYTFGSGTRLTVV.

V usage is TRBV6-6 and J usage is TRBJ1-2; D not certain. CDR1 is MNHNY, CDR2 SVGAGI, per germline (reference sequence). CDR3 size: 13 residues. Deletions cut 0 bases from V and 8 bases from J, with 10 bases between. CDR3 sequence (DNA): TGTGCCAGCAGTTACTCATCTTGGCTGGGCTACACCTTC. Its protein is CASSYSSWLGYTF.

The chain couples TRBV2 to TRBJ2-7, with no clear D. CDR3 length: 15 residues. V gave up 1 base and J gave up 2 bases, with 12 bases separating them. Per the germline V gene, CDR1 is SNHLY and CDR2 is FYNNEI. CDR3 nucleotide sequence: TGTGCCAGCAGTGAAGTTACTGGTCACCCCTACGAGCAGTACTTC. Amino acids: CASSEVTGHPYEQYF.

The chain is built from TRBV7-3 and TRBJ2-5, with D perhaps matching TRBD1 (6 bases). Trimming left V 4 bases short and J 5 bases short, with 17 bases between. The CDR3 consists of 15 residues. Germline V gene sequence: CDR1 SGHTA, CDR2 FQGTGA. CDR3 in DNA: TGTGCCAGCAGCTCCGGAATTACAGGGTTGGAGACCCAGTACTTC. This codes for CASSSGITGLETQYF.

The chain couples TRBV7-6 to TRBJ1-6; 10 bases line up with TRBD1. This CDR3 spans 15 amino acids. Germline V gives CDR1 SGHVS, CDR2 FNYEAQ. V dropped 5 bases and J dropped 9; count of bases not matched to a gene: 7. The CDR3 loop reads CASSLGTGVASPLHF. The CDR3 coding sequence is TGTGCCAGCAGCCTCGGGACAGGGGTGGCTTCACCCCTCCACTTT.

V and J are TRBV6-5 and TRBJ1-1; D ambiguous. There are 15 residues in the CDR3. Trimming removed 0 bases at V and 0 bases at J, with 8 bases between. In germline, CDR1 is MNHEY, CDR2 SVGAGI. CDR3 in amino acids: CASSYSRGMNTEAFF. In DNA, the CDR3 is TGTGCCAGCAGTTACTCGCGGGGTATGAACACTGAAGCTTTCTTT.

The rearrangement uses TRBV4-1 and TRBJ1-2; 9 nucleotides agree with TRBD1. The germline V gene encodes CDR1 MGHRA and CDR2 YSYEKL. This CDR3 spans 14 amino acids. The V gene end was trimmed by 5 bases and the J gene end by 8 bases; junction bases not matched to a gene: 9. The CDR3 reads CASSVTGQGSGYTF. For the CDR3, the DNA is TGCGCCAGCAGCGTTACGGGACAGGGATCGGGCTACACCTTC.

This clone occurred once. The chain is built from TRBV7-6 and TRBJ1-6, with D maybe TRBD1 (5 bases). Trimming shortened V by 1 base and J by 5 bases, and 6 bases separated the two germline ends. Germline values: CDR1 SGHVS, CDR2 FNYEAQ. This CDR3 is 14 amino acids long. Here the CDR3 reads CASSLEGNNSPLHF. The CDR3 DNA follows: TGTGCCAGCAGCTTAGAGGGGAATAATTCACCCCTCCACTTT.

The chain carries TRBV29-1 and TRBJ2-7; D is perhaps TRBD1 (6 bases). The CDR3 runs 13 residues. Germline values: CDR1 SQVTM, CDR2 ANQGSEA. Trimming removed 4 bases at V and 1 base at J, with 11 bases between. This CDR3 reads CSVGGTPSYEQYF. CDR3 DNA sequence: TGCAGCGTTGGAGGGACACCTTCCTACGAGCAGTACTTC.